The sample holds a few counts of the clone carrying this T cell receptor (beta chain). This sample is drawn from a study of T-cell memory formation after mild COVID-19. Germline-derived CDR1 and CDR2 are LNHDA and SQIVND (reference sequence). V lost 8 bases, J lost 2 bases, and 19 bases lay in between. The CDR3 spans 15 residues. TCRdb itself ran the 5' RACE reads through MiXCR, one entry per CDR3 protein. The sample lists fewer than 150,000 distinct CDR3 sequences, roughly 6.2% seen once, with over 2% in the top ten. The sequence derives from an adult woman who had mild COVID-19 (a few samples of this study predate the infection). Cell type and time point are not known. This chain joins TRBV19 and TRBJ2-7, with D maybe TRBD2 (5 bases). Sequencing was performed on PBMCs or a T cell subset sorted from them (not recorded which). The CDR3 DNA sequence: TGTGCCAGTTGTCGGCGCAGGACTTTCCCCTACGAGCAGTACTTC. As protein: CASCRRRTFPYEQYF.